The 28 T cell receptor beta chains below come from one sample, sequenced in a study of T cells in Graves' hyperthyroidism and ophthalmopathy. TCR beta CDR3 sequences were amplified from RNA transcripts. During a first-round RT-PCR of the TCR CDR3, the HTBI primer set was used. TCRdb fed the multiplex PCR reads into MiXCR, producing one record per CDR3 protein. The profile covers about half a million distinct CDR3 sequences, with about 24% appearing a single time and around 10% taken by the ten largest. The source material was blood. Source of these receptors: a woman aged 30 to 39 with Graves' ophthalmopathy.

This clonotype was recorded at least ten times. The genes are TRBV30 and TRBJ1-1; D unclear. There are 13 residues in the CDR3. Trimming pared 4 bases from V and 1 base from J, leaving 10 bases between. Germline V gene lookup returns CDR1 GTSNPN and CDR2 SVGIG (reference sequence). The CDR3 loop is CAWTKHPNTEAFF. As DNA, the CDR3 is TGTGCCTGGACTAAACATCCGAACACTGAAGCTTTCTTT.

The rearrangement uses TRBV18 and TRBJ1-6; 7 bases are a match to TRBD1. Germline lookup yields CDR1 KGHSH and CDR2 LQKENI. The CDR3 extends over 15 amino acids. V lost 4 bases and J lost 10; bases outside the gene matches: 10. This CDR3 is CASSLNTGEGSPLHF. The CDR3 DNA reads TGTGCCAGCTCACTAAATACAGGGGAAGGCTCACCCCTCCACTTT.

The gene calls are TRBV19 and TRBJ1-5; D is unclear. CDR1 is LNHDA and CDR2 is SQIVND in the germline V gene (reference sequence). Trimming stripped 9 bases from V and 0 bases from J, with 15 bases between. CDR3 length equals 15 residues. CDR3 protein: CASKKEAYSNQPQHF. CDR3 DNA sequence: TGTGCCAGCAAGAAGGAGGCTTATAGCAATCAGCCCCAGCATTTT.

This clonotype was recorded many times. The CDR3 loop reads CASSSGQGHHYGYTF. CDR3 DNA sequence: TGTGCCAGCAGTTCCGGACAGGGGCACCACTATGGCTACACCTTC. The chain combines TRBV12-3 or TRBV12-4 with TRBJ1-2; 9 nucleotides agree with TRBD1. The trim removed 4 bases at V and 3 bases at J, leaving 6 bases unmatched. This CDR3 comprises 15 residues.

This clonotype appeared many times. V is TRBV7-8 and J is TRBJ2-2; no definite D call. Germline-derived CDR1 and CDR2 are SGHVS and FQNEAQ. V dropped 0 bases and J dropped 2 bases, with 10 bases sitting between them. This CDR3 contains 16 residues. The CDR3 DNA follows: TGTGCCAGCAGCTTAGCGAGCGCAGTTAACACCGGGGAGCTGTTTTTT. As protein: CASSLASAVNTGELFF.

This clonotype has at least ten counts. V is TRBV7-2 and J is TRBJ2-5; a possible D gene is TRBD2 (6 bases). V lost 1 base and J 4 bases, leaving 10 bases between the germline ends. The germline gives CDR1 SGHTA, CDR2 FQGNSA. The CDR3 extends over 14 amino acids. Here the CDR3 DNA reads TGTGCCAGCAGCTTAGATGCGGGGACAGAGACCCAGTACTTC. Residues: CASSLDAGTETQYF.

The CDR3 is CAWSRNRVSYEQYF. The CDR3 nucleotides are TGTGCCTGGAGTAGGAACAGGGTTTCCTACGAGCAGTACTTC. The chain is built from TRBV30 and TRBJ2-7; tentative D call: TRBD1 (6 bases). The V and J ends lost 2 bases and 1 base respectively, with 12 bases between them. Germline-derived CDR1 and CDR2 are GTSNPN and SVGIG (reference sequence). CDR3 size: 14 residues. Based on the CDR3 plus reference TRBV30 and TRBJ2-7, the full variable domain is SQTIHQWPATLVQPVGSPLSLECTVEGTSNPNLYWYRQAAGRGLQLLFYSVGIGQISSEVPQNLSASRPQDRQFILSSKKLLLSDSGFYLCAWSRNRVSYEQYFGPGTRLTVT.

In this sample, this clonotype turned up a few times. The chain joins TRBV3-1 to TRBJ2-5; 9 nucleotides agree with TRBD2. Trimming at V came to 10 bases and at J to 2 bases, leaving 11 bases not matched to a gene. CDR3 length equals 15 residues. CDR1 is LGHDT and CDR2 is YNNKEL in the germline V gene (reference sequence). This CDR3 reads CATRQTSGFQETQYF. DNA for the CDR3: TGTGCCACCCGCCAGACTAGCGGATTTCAAGAGACCCAGTACTTC.

The chain couples TRBV2 to TRBJ1-2; TRBD1 matches at 9 bases. This CDR3 region has 14 residues. V gave up 10 bases and J gave up 6 bases; unmatched junction bases: 12. Looked up from germline, CDR1 is SNHLY and CDR2 is FYNNEI. In nucleotides, the CDR3 is TGTGCCATTACGATCGAGGACAGGGGAAATGGCTACACCTTC. This codes for CAITIEDRGNGYTF.

The chain has TRBV6-1 and TRBJ1-1; D not resolved. This CDR3 is 13 amino acids long. The ends were cut back, 5 bases at V and 8 bases at J, with 15 bases in the middle. Germline lookup yields CDR1 MNHNS and CDR2 SASEGT. CDR3 sequence (DNA): TGTGCCAGCAGTCAAATATCCGGGCACGAAGCTTTCTTT. Amino acid sequence: CASSQISGHEAFF.

This clonotype was detected many times. The chain joins TRBV28 to TRBJ2-7, with D possibly matching TRBD2 (6 bases). The germline V gene has CDR1 MDHEN and CDR2 SYDVKM. Trimming cost V 6 bases and J 4 bases, with 19 bases left between them. There are 15 residues in the CDR3. The CDR3 reads CASRRTGVLGYEQYF. CDR3 bases: TGTGCCAGCAGACGGACGGGGGTGCTGGGGTACGAGCAGTACTTC.

This clonotype has a count of ten or more. The V gene is TRBV5-1, the J gene TRBJ2-7; a weak D match, TRBD1 (5 bases). Trimming left V 3 bases short and J 6 bases short, with 19 bases between. This CDR3 region has 15 residues. Germline V gene data show CDR1 as SGHRS and CDR2 as YFSETQ. CDR3 in amino acids: CASSYTGGPPREQYF. CDR3 nucleotide sequence: TGCGCCAGCAGCTATACAGGTGGCCCGCCTCGCGAGCAGTACTTC.

This clonotype was found many times. This chain joins TRBV18 and TRBJ1-2, with D unresolved. The CDR3 is 13 amino acids. The germline V and J ends were trimmed by 3 bases and 6 bases, with 11 bases remaining between them. Germline CDR1 KGHSH, CDR2 LQKENI. CDR3 protein: CASSPGKGDGYTF. As DNA, the CDR3 is TGTGCCAGCTCACCCGGGAAGGGAGATGGCTACACCTTC.

The sample holds a few counts of this clonotype. The genes are TRBV6-1 and TRBJ2-7, with no clear D. CDR3 length: 12 residues. Germline V CDR1 and CDR2: MNHNS, SASEGT. V dropped 6 bases and J dropped 5 bases, with 11 bases sitting between them. The CDR3 loop reads CASSRPKNEQYF. DNA for the CDR3: TGTGCCAGCAGCCGCCCTAAGAACGAGCAGTACTTC.

This clonotype was seen ten or more times. This chain links TRBV12-3 or TRBV12-4 with TRBJ1-3; D ambiguous. The V end was cut by 4 bases, the J end by 3 bases, with 10 bases between. The CDR3 is 14 amino acids. CDR3 region: CASSSRAFGNTIYF. DNA of the CDR3: TGTGCCAGCAGTTCCCGGGCGTTTGGAAACACCATATATTTT.

The sample holds many counts of this clonotype. The rearrangement links TRBV7-9 to TRBJ1-2; tentatively, D is TRBD1 (6 bases). The CDR3 totals 14 residues. The V gene lost 4 bases and the J gene lost 4 bases, with 13 bases spanning the gap. The germline V gene has CDR1 SEHNR and CDR2 FQNEAQ (reference sequence). For the CDR3, the DNA is TGTGCCAGCAGCTATACGGACAGAAGCTATGGCTACACCTTC. Translation: CASSYTDRSYGYTF. Full variable domain (missing parts from reference TRBV7-9 and TRBJ1-2): DTGVSQNPRHKITKRGQNVTFRCDPISEHNRLYWYRQTLGQGPEFLTYFQNEAQLEKSRLLSDRFSAERPKGSFSTLEIQRTEQGDSAMYLCASSYTDRSYGYTFGSGTRLTVV.

Notes on this clonotype: A read error may account for a junction end that differs from germline. The CDR3 nucleotides read TGCAGTGCTGAGGGTCGGGGGGGACACATTAAGTACTTC. Translated, it gives CSAEGRGGHIKYF. V gene TRBV20-1 combines with J gene TRBJ2-4, with 8 bases lining up with TRBD2. Germline assignment: CDR1 DFQATT and CDR2 SNEGSKA (reference sequence). The CDR3 is 13 amino acids.

The table lists this clonotype with many counts. This chain links TRBV27 with TRBJ2-5, with TRBD2 matching 8 bases. The CDR3 covers 18 residues. Looked up from germline, CDR1 is MNHEY and CDR2 is SMNVEV (reference sequence). V was pared by 2 bases and J by 1 base, with 12 bases of the junction left unmatched. CDR3 in amino acids: CASSLVGGARRGQETQYF. CDR3 DNA sequence: TGTGCCAGCAGTTTAGTCGGGGGGGCAAGAAGGGGCCAAGAGACCCAGTACTTC.

This clonotype was observed a single time. CDR3 loop: CASSLGEAAGTQPQHF. The CDR3 coding sequence is TGTGCCAGCAGCCTGGGAGAGGCGGCAGGGACTCAGCCCCAGCATTTT. The chain has TRBV11-2 and TRBJ1-5, with a possible D match to TRBD1 (5 bases). The length of the CDR3 is 16 residues. Germline CDR1 SGHAT, CDR2 FQNNGV. Deletions cut 5 bases from V and 6 bases from J, with 20 bases between.

This clonotype was seen repeatedly, ten times or more. The V and J genes are TRBV27 and TRBJ2-6; no clear D gene. The V end was cut by 9 bases, the J end by 0 bases, with 18 bases between. Germline V gene sequence: CDR1 MNHEY, CDR2 SMNVEV (reference sequence). This CDR3 region has 17 residues. CDR3 nucleotides: TGTGCCAGTGGCCTTGGACGATCCGTCTCTGGGGCCAACGTCCTGACTTTC. Translating gives CASGLGRSVSGANVLTF.

At least ten counts were recorded for this clonotype. V gene TRBV6-5 combines with J gene TRBJ2-7; 7 bases are a match to TRBD2. Germline V CDR1 and CDR2: MNHEY, SVGAGI. This CDR3 is built from 14 residues. J gave up 7 bases and V 2 bases, and 8 bases lay outside the gene matches. Here the CDR3 DNA reads TGTGCCAGCAGTTACGCGTCGACAGCGGGGGAGCAGTACTTC. Its translation is CASSYASTAGEQYF.

This clonotype was seen a few times. J is TRBJ1-2 and V is TRBV20-1; 11 bases match TRBD1. Looked up from germline, CDR1 is DFQATT and CDR2 is SNEGSKA (reference sequence). The CDR3 totals 15 residues. With 3 bases clipped from V and 1 base from J, the junction kept 4 bases outside the gene matches. The CDR3 DNA sequence: TGCAGTGCTAGGGACAGGGGGCAACGTAACTATGGCTACACCTTC. It specifies CSARDRGQRNYGYTF.

V is TRBV20-1 and J is TRBJ1-3; 7 nucleotides line up with TRBD1. CDR3 length: 15 amino acids. V trimming: 3 bases; J trimming: 4 bases; junction bases outside the gene matches: 9. Germline lookup yields CDR1 DFQATT and CDR2 SNEGSKA (reference sequence). The CDR3 here is CSARRGLGAGNTIYF. The CDR3 DNA sequence: TGCAGTGCTAGGAGGGGGCTCGGAGCGGGAAACACCATATATTTT.

This clonotype was detected many times. This rearrangement joins TRBV29-1 to TRBJ2-2, with D possibly matching TRBD2 (5 bases). CDR1 is SQVTM and CDR2 is ANQGSEA in the germline V gene. CDR3 length equals 13 residues. V was trimmed by 4 bases and J by 1 base, leaving 7 bases between them. CDR3 nucleotide sequence: TGCAGCGTTGTCGGACTGAACACCGGGGAGCTGTTTTTT. It codes for CSVVGLNTGELFF.

This clonotype came up many times. The CDR3 DNA reads as TGTGCCAGCAGTCTCCTCGGGAGGAACACTGAAGCTTTCTTT. Its protein product is CASSLLGRNTEAFF. V and J are TRBV28 and TRBJ1-1; no reliable D call. Germline CDR1 is MDHEN and CDR2 is SYDVKM. CDR3 length equals 14 residues. Trimming shortened V by 5 bases and J by 1 base, and 11 bases separated the two germline ends.

Only a few counts were recorded for this clonotype. The junction and the germline gene differ at one end; a read error may be behind it. This sequence joins TRBV20-1 and TRBJ2-4; 9 bases map to TRBD1. Germline CDR1 and CDR2: DFQATT and SNEGSKA (reference sequence). This CDR3 has 16 amino acids. CDR3 nucleotides: TGCAGTGCTAGAGGATACAGGGGGCAGTCGGAAAACATTAAGTACTTC. This sequence encodes CSARGYRGQSENIKYF.

The chain carries TRBV6-1 and TRBJ2-7; D gene ambiguous. This CDR3 is 12 amino acids long. Per the germline V gene, CDR1 is MNHNS and CDR2 is SASEGT. The germline V and J ends were trimmed by 7 bases and 7 bases, with 14 bases remaining between them. As DNA, the CDR3 is TGTGCCAGCAAGACGGACGTCGGGGAGCAGTACTTC. This encodes CASKTDVGEQYF.

This clonotype showed up many times. V gene TRBV6-1 combines with J gene TRBJ1-2; the match to TRBD1 covers 9 bases. The CDR3 length is 14 residues. The germline gives CDR1 MNHNS, CDR2 SASEGT. Trimming cost V 2 bases and J 6 bases; bases outside gene matches: 4. The CDR3 DNA reads TGTGCCAGCAGTGAAAGGACAGGGGTGAATGGCTACACCTTC. This translates into CASSERTGVNGYTF.